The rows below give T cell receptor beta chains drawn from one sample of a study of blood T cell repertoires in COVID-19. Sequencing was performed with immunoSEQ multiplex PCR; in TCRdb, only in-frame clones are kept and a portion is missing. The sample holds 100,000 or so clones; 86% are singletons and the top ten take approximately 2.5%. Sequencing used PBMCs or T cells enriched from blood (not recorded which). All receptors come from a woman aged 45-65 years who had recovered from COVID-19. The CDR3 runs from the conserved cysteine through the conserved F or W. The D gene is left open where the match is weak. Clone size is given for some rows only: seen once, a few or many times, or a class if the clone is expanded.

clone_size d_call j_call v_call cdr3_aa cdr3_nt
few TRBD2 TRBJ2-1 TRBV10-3 CAISEGTSGSHYNEQFF TGTGCCATCAGTGAAGGGACTAGCGGGAGCCACTACAATGAGCAGTTCTTC
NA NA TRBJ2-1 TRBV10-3 CAISESQGTYNEQFF TGTGCCATCAGTGAGTCACAGGGCACCTACAATGAGCAGTTCTTC
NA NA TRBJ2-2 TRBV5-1 CASSLLGSGITNTGELFF TGCGCCAGCAGCTTGTTAGGTAGCGGAATTACGAACACCGGGGAGCTGTTTTTT
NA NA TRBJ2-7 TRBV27 CASSLAVYYEQYF TGTGCCAGCAGTTTGGCAGTGTACTACGAGCAGTACTTC
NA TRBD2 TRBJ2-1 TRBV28 CASFRLAGNQEQFF TGTGCCAGCTTTAGACTAGCGGGAAATCAAGAGCAGTTCTTC
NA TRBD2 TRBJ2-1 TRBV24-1 CATSDPSRGVEQFF TGTGCCACCAGTGACCCGTCCCGGGGGGTTGAGCAGTTCTTC
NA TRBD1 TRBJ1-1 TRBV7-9 CASGRQGLMNTEAFF TGTGCCAGCGGACGACAGGGGTTGATGAACACTGAAGCTTTCTTT
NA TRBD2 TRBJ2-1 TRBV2 CASKVVGGSYNEQFF TGTGCCAGCAAAGTGGTGGGGGGGTCCTACAATGAGCAGTTCTTC
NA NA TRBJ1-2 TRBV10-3 CAISESVILPNYNYGYTF TGTGCCATCAGTGAGTCTGTCATCTTACCAAACTATAACTATGGCTACACCTTC
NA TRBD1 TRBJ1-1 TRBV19 CASSTQGTGNTEAFF TGTGCCAGTAGTACTCAGGGGACAGGGAACACTGAAGCTTTCTTT
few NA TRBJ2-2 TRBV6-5 CASRTANTGELFF TGTGCCAGCAGGACAGCGAACACCGGGGAGCTGTTTTTT
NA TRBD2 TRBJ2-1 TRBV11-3 CASSYTSDRQFF TGTGCCAGCAGTTATACTAGCGACAGGCAGTTCTTC
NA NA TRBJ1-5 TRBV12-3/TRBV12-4 CASTGLNQPQHF TGTGCCAGCACAGGACTCAATCAGCCCCAGCATTTT
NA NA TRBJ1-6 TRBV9 CASSVSGESYSPLHF TGTGCCAGCAGCGTCTCAGGGGAGTCTTATTCACCCCTCCACTTT
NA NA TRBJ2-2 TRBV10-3 CAISERSDTGELFF TGTGCCATCAGTGAGCGGTCCGACACCGGGGAGCTGTTTTTT
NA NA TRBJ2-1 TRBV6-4 CASRESGSNNEQFF TGTGCCAGCAGAGAGTCGGGATCCAACAATGAGCAGTTCTTC
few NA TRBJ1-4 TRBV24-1 CATSDSSRGAGGEKLFF TGTGCCACCAGTGATTCCTCCCGGGGGGCCGGAGGTGAAAAACTGTTTTTT
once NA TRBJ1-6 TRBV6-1 CASSEAQYNSPLHF TGTGCCAGCAGTGAAGCCCAGTATAATTCACCCCTCCACTTT
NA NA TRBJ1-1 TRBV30 CAWGGLGYTEAFF TGTGCCTGGGGGGGGCTTGGTTACACTGAAGCTTTCTTT
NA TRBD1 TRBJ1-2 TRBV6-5 CASTRDRGSYGYTF TGTGCCAGCACCCGGGACAGGGGGTCCTATGGCTACACCTTC
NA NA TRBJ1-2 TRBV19 CASSTPGRGPNYGYTF TGTGCCAGTAGTACCCCGGGCAGGGGCCCTAACTATGGCTACACCTTC
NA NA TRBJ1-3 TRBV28 CASLNTSGNTIYF TGTGCCAGCTTAAATACATCTGGAAACACCATATATTTT
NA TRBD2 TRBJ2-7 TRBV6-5 CASTNLAGGPYEQYF TGTGCCAGCACCAACCTAGCGGGAGGGCCCTACGAGCAGTACTTC
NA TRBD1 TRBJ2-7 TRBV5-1 CASSFVGQNYEQYF TGCGCCAGCAGCTTCGTGGGACAGAACTACGAGCAGTACTTC
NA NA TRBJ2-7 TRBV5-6 CASSSGLKQLYEQYF TGTGCCAGCAGCTCCGGGTTGAAGCAACTCTACGAGCAGTACTTC
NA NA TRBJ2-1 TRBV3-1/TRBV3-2 CVSTAYNEQFF TGTGTCTCAACAGCTTACAATGAGCAGTTCTTC
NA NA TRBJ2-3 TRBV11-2 CASSLDKSGTQYF TGTGCCAGCAGCTTAGATAAAAGCGGTACGCAGTATTTT
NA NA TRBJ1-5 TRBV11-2 CASSPGAWGNQPQHF TGTGCCAGCAGCCCAGGGGCCTGGGGCAATCAGCCCCAGCATTTT
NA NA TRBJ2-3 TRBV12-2 CASPTSGSVTDTQYF TGTGCAAGTCCGACTAGCGGGAGTGTGACAGATACGCAGTATTTT
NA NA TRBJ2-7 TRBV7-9 CASSSLSGQGYEQYF TGTGCCAGCAGCTCATTAAGCGGTCAAGGGTACGAGCAGTACTTC
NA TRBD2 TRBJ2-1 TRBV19 CASSYTSGAYNEQFF TGTGCCAGTAGCTATACTAGCGGGGCCTACAATGAGCAGTTCTTC
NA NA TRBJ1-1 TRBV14 CASSQIVGAWGTEAFF TGTGCCAGCAGCCAAATAGTAGGGGCTTGGGGCACTGAAGCTTTCTTT
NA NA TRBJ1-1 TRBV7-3 CASSRQAAGQDGAFF TGTGCCAGCAGCCGACAGGCCGCCGGCCAAGATGGTGCTTTCTTT
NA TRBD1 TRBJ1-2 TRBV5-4 CASSLVRDRDGYTF TGTGCCAGCAGCTTGGTCCGGGACAGGGACGGCTACACCTTC
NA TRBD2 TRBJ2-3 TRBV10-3 CAISGTSGPRAGDTQYF TGTGCCATCAGCGGGACTAGCGGGCCGAGGGCGGGAGATACGCAGTATTTT
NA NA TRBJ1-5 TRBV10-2 CATTPDARSNQPQHF TGCGCCACCACCCCAGACGCTAGGAGCAATCAGCCCCAGCATTTT
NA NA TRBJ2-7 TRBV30 CAWSRGVSGSKTYEQYF TGTGCCTGGAGTCGAGGCGTCTCGGGGTCAAAGACCTACGAGCAGTACTTC
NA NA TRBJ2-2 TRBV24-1 CATTNRANTGELFF TGTGCCACTACCAACAGGGCGAACACCGGGGAGCTGTTTTTT
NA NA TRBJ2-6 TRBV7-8 CASSVRDSGANVLTF TGTGCCAGCAGCGTCAGGGATTCCGGGGCCAACGTCCTGACTTTC
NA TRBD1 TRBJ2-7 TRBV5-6 CASSLGQTSSYEQYF TGTGCCAGCAGTCTGGGACAGACAAGCTCCTACGAGCAGTACTTC
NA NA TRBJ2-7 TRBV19 CASSVKDKREPEQYF TGTGCCAGTAGCGTAAAGGACAAACGGGAGCCCGAGCAGTACTTC
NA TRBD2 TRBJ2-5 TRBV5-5 CASRRAGAQETQYF TGTGCCAGCAGAAGAGCGGGAGCGCAAGAGACCCAGTACTTC
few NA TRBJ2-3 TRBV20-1 CSATMGGTQYF TGCAGTGCTACAATGGGGGGTACGCAGTATTTT
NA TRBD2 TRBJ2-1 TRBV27 CASSFGSGSYNEQFF TGTGCCAGCAGTTTTGGTAGCGGGAGCTACAATGAGCAGTTCTTC
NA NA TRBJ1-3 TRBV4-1 CASSQRLGGVGNTIYF TGCGCCAGCAGCCAAAGATTAGGGGGGGTTGGAAACACCATATATTTT
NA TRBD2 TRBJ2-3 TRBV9 CASSVTSGGSGDTQYF TGTGCCAGCAGCGTGACTAGCGGGGGCTCTGGGGATACGCAGTATTTT
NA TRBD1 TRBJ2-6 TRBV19 CASSWGQGRSGANVLTF TGTGCCAGTAGTTGGGGACAGGGCCGCTCTGGGGCCAACGTCCTGACTTTC
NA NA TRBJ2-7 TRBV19 CASSLEGGHGEQYF TGTGCCAGTAGCCTGGAGGGGGGGCACGGCGAGCAGTACTTC
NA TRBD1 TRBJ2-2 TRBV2 CASSPTGDTGELFF TGTGCCAGCAGTCCTACAGGGGACACCGGGGAGCTGTTTTTT
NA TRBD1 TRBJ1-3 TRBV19 CASSTRQGENSGNTIYF TGTGCCAGTAGTACTCGACAGGGGGAAAACTCTGGAAACACCATATATTTT